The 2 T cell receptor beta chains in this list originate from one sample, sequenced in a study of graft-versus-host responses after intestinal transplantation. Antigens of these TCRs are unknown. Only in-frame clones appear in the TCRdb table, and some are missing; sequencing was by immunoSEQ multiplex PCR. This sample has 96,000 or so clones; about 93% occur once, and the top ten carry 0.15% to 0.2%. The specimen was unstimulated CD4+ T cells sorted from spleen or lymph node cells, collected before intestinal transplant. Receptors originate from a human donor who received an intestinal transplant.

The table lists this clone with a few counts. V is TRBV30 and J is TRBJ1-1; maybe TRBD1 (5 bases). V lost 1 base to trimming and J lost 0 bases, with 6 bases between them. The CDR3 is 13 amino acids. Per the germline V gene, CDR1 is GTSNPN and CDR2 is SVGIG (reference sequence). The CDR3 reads CAWSAQVNTEAFF. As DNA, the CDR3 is TGTGCCTGGAGTGCACAGGTGAACACTGAAGCTTTCTTT.

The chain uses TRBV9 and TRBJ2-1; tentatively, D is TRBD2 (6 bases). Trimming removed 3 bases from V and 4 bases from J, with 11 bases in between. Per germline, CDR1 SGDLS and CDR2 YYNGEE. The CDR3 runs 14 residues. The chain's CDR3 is CASSGRGTYNEQFF. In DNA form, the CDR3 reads TGTGCCAGCAGCGGACGGGGGACTTACAATGAGCAGTTCTTC.